The rows below give T cell receptor beta chains drawn from one sample of a study of shared clonotypes between healthy human individuals. Sequencing used immunoSEQ multiplex PCR; TCRdb keeps in-frame clones, though not all of them. Of roughly 1,600,000 clones detected, approximately 98.5% appear once; the ten largest clones hold about 0.34%. The sequenced sample consisted of naive CD4+ T cells sorted from blood. The source is a man aged 25-45 years in good health. CDR3s include the opening cysteine and the closing phenylalanine or tryptophan. The D gene is left open where the match is weak. The size entry is marked missing in some rows and otherwise reads once, few, many or a size class.

clone size | J gene | D gene | V gene | CDR3 protein | CDR3 DNA
- | TRBJ2-1 | - | TRBV27 | CASSLSLRGGNEQFF | TGTGCCAGCAGTTTATCGTTGAGGGGCGGCAATGAGCAGTTCTTC
- | TRBJ2-2 | TRBD2 | TRBV5-4 | CASSQREGRGTGELFF | TGTGCCAGCAGCCAGCGGGAGGGCCGGGGGACCGGGGAGCTGTTTTTT
- | TRBJ1-3 | - | TRBV5-1 | CASSPSTATSGNTIYF | TGCGCCAGCAGCCCCAGTACAGCAACATCTGGAAACACCATATATTTT
- | TRBJ2-1 | TRBD2 | TRBV11-2 | CASSSPRRESANEQFF | TGTGCCAGCAGCTCCCCTAGGCGGGAGAGTGCGAATGAGCAGTTCTTC
- | TRBJ2-1 | - | TRBV10-1 | CASSEQDNYNEQFF | TGCGCCAGCAGTGAACAGGATAACTACAATGAGCAGTTCTTC
- | TRBJ1-1 | - | TRBV18 | CASSPGTLDEAFF | TGTGCCAGCTCACCAGGGACACTCGACGAGGCTTTCTTT
- | TRBJ2-1 | TRBD1 | TRBV9 | CASSVEAGGALVF | TGTGCCAGCAGCGTAGAAGCAGGGGGAGCCCTGGTCTTC
once | TRBJ2-7 | - | TRBV5-5 | CASSQGTTYEQYF | TGTGCCAGCAGCCAGGGGACAACCTACGAGCAGTACTTC
- | TRBJ2-7 | - | TRBV7-8 | CASSPFPKPTYEQYF | TGTGCCAGCAGCCCCTTCCCCAAACCGACCTACGAGCAGTACTTC
once | TRBJ2-7 | TRBD1 | TRBV9 | CASTPGQGVLYEQYF | TGTGCCAGCACCCCCGGACAGGGTGTTCTCTACGAGCAGTACTTC
- | TRBJ2-7 | - | TRBV19 | CASSIAGTLHYEQYF | TGTGCCAGTAGTATAGCCGGGACCCTGCATTACGAGCAGTACTTC
- | TRBJ2-5 | - | TRBV29-1 | CSVTEGTQYF | TGCAGCGTTACAGAGGGGACCCAGTACTTC
- | TRBJ1-2 | TRBD1 | TRBV7-6 | CASSNGQGPTNYGYTF | TGTGCCAGCAGCAACGGACAGGGACCAACTAACTATGGCTACACCTTC
- | TRBJ1-5 | - | TRBV9 | CASSVGRPGGNQPQHF | TGTGCCAGCAGCGTAGGCAGGCCAGGCGGGAATCAGCCCCAGCATTTT
- | TRBJ2-1 | TRBD1 | TRBV7-9 | CASSLGDRGRWNEQFF | TGTGCCAGCAGCTTAGGAGACAGGGGGCGATGGAATGAGCAGTTCTTC
- | TRBJ1-5 | - | TRBV28 | CASSLPGRDSQPQHF | TGTGCCAGCAGTTTACCCGGCAGGGATAGTCAGCCCCAGCATTTT
- | TRBJ2-2 | TRBD1 | TRBV7-6 | CASSLPHSGSQGVTGELFF | TGTGCCAGCAGCTTACCCCATTCTGGATCACAGGGGGTAACCGGGGAGCTGTTTTTT
- | TRBJ2-5 | - | TRBV2 | CAILTSAETQYF | TGTGCCATCCTGACTAGTGCAGAGACCCAGTACTTC
once | TRBJ1-1 | - | TRBV28 | CASSFLAPGTEAFF | TGTGCCAGCAGTTTCTTAGCCCCGGGGACTGAAGCTTTCTTT
- | TRBJ2-7 | TRBD1 | TRBV7-9 | CASSSRGEQYF | TGTGCCAGCAGCTCCAGGGGGGAGCAGTACTTC
- | TRBJ1-3 | TRBD1 | TRBV11-2 | CASRFLQGSRNTIYF | TGTGCCAGCAGGTTTTTACAGGGGTCGAGAAACACCATATATTTT
- | TRBJ2-1 | - | TRBV10-3 | CAISESQGLGSYNEQFF | TGTGCCATCAGTGAGTCGCAGGGGCTTGGGTCCTACAATGAGCAGTTCTTC
- | TRBJ1-3 | - | TRBV10-3 | CAISERGLLYF | TGTGCCATCAGTGAACGAGGGCTCCTATATTTT
- | TRBJ2-5 | TRBD2 | TRBV11-2 | CASSLLGTAGVQETQYF | TGTGCCAGCAGCTTATTAGGTACAGCGGGAGTACAGGAGACCCAGTACTTC
once | TRBJ1-5 | TRBD1 | TRBV5-1 | CASSLSGGRDQPQHF | TGCGCCAGCAGCTTGTCAGGGGGCCGGGATCAGCCCCAGCATTTT
once | TRBJ1-2 | TRBD1 | TRBV7-2 | CASSSGQGYGYTF | TGTGCCAGCAGCTCGGGACAGGGATATGGCTACACCTTC
- | TRBJ2-1 | - | TRBV2 | CASSDRDRYNEQFF | TGTGCCAGCAGTGACAGGGATCGATACAATGAGCAGTTCTTC
- | TRBJ1-3 | - | TRBV18 | CASSPGGSGNTIYF | TGTGCCAGCTCACCCGGGGGCTCTGGAAACACCATATATTTT
- | TRBJ1-2 | TRBD1 | TRBV4-3 | CASSPPGTGSGYTF | TGCGCCAGCAGCCCCCCCGGGACAGGGAGTGGCTACACCTTC
- | TRBJ2-7 | - | TRBV5-4 | CASSLRGYEQYF | TGTGCCAGCAGCTTGAGGGGGTACGAGCAGTACTTC
- | TRBJ1-5 | - | TRBV25-1 | CASSEEYSNQPQHF | TGTGCCAGCAGTGAGGAATATAGCAATCAGCCCCAGCATTTT
- | TRBJ1-2 | - | TRBV7-2 | CASSHGERLNYGYTF | TGTGCCAGCAGCCACGGCGAGAGACTGAACTATGGCTACACCTTC
- | TRBJ2-3 | TRBD2 | TRBV11-2 | CASSLTIIQRGSTDTQYF | TGTGCCAGCAGCTTAACAATTATCCAGCGGGGAAGCACAGATACGCAGTATTTT
- | TRBJ2-3 | TRBD2 | TRBV10-2 | CAYSGGGSSTDTQYF | TGCGCCTACAGTGGGGGAGGGTCGAGCACAGATACGCAGTATTTT
- | TRBJ2-3 | - | TRBV7-3 | CASSSDSSSHTQYF | TGTGCCAGCAGCTCAGACAGTTCGAGCCATACGCAGTATTTT
once | TRBJ2-7 | - | TRBV28 | CASSTGLPGEQYF | TGTGCCAGCAGTACGGGATTGCCGGGGGAGCAGTACTTC
- | TRBJ2-1 | - | TRBV10-3 | CAISGQGPLGNEQFF | TGTGCCATCAGTGGGCAGGGCCCCCTAGGGAATGAGCAGTTCTTC
- | TRBJ2-1 | TRBD1 | TRBV9 | CASSVVGTGYNEQFF | TGTGCCAGCAGCGTAGTGGGGACAGGATACAATGAGCAGTTCTTC
- | TRBJ2-7 | - | TRBV9 | CASSFGGAFDEQYF | TGTGCCAGCAGCTTCGGGGGCGCTTTCGACGAGCAGTACTTC
- | TRBJ2-3 | - | TRBV9 | CASSDSPWDTQYF | TGTGCCAGCAGCGACTCCCCCTGGGATACGCAGTATTTT
- | TRBJ1-2 | - | TRBV18 | CASSPPAGSSYGYTF | TGTGCCAGCTCACCACCCGCAGGGTCTAGCTATGGCTACACCTTC
- | TRBJ1-2 | - | TRBV4-3 | CASSRATTSPAGYGYTF | TGCGCCAGCAGCCGAGCGACAACATCTCCAGCGGGCTATGGCTACACCTTC
- | TRBJ2-5 | TRBD1 | TRBV18 | CASSQLLQGAGTQYF | TGTGCCAGCTCACAACTACTACAGGGGGCCGGGACCCAGTACTTC
- | TRBJ2-7 | TRBD2 | TRBV15 | CATSRDLASGRYEQYF | TGTGCCACCAGCAGAGATTTGGCTAGCGGGAGATACGAGCAGTACTTC
- | TRBJ2-7 | - | TRBV28 | CASRSTYTYEQYF | TGTGCCAGCAGAAGCACTTACACCTACGAGCAGTACTTC
- | TRBJ2-3 | - | TRBV5-1 | CASSLWANTDTQYF | TGCGCCAGCAGCTTATGGGCGAACACAGATACGCAGTATTTT
once | TRBJ2-7 | - | TRBV18 | CASSPNSYEQYF | TGTGCCAGCTCCCCTAACTCCTACGAGCAGTACTTC
- | TRBJ1-2 | - | TRBV10-3 | CAITTGPNYGYTF | TGTGCCATCACAACAGGGCCAAACTATGGCTACACCTTC
- | TRBJ2-1 | - | TRBV10-2 | CASSESLGRIYNEQFF | TGCGCCAGCAGTGAATCATTAGGGAGGATCTACAATGAGCAGTTCTTC
- | TRBJ2-1 | TRBD1 | TRBV7-9 | CASSWTGVNSYNEQFF | TGTGCCAGCAGCTGGACAGGGGTGAACTCCTACAATGAGCAGTTCTTC
- | TRBJ2-7 | - | TRBV7-8 | CASSYGQAEQYF | TGTGCCAGCAGCTATGGACAAGCCGAGCAGTACTTC
- | TRBJ2-6 | - | TRBV6-5 | CASSYPSETGANVLTF | TGTGCCAGCAGTTACCCCTCTGAAACTGGGGCCAACGTCCTGACTTTC
- | TRBJ2-3 | - | TRBV7-3 | CASSQGDTQYF | TGTGCCAGCTCCCAAGGGGATACGCAGTATTTT
- | TRBJ2-3 | - | TRBV5-1 | CASSLGSSTDTQYF | TGCGCCAGCAGCTTGGGTAGTAGCACAGATACGCAGTATTTT
- | TRBJ2-1 | - | TRBV29-1 | CSVEDRGDEQFF | TGCAGCGTTGAAGACAGGGGGGATGAGCAGTTCTTC
- | TRBJ2-1 | - | TRBV6-6 | CASSTGQEQFF | TGTGCCAGCAGTACGGGACAAGAGCAGTTCTTC